This is a list of T cell receptor beta chains from one sample in a study of regulatory T cells in long-lasting Graves disease. TCRdb reprocessed the multiplex PCR reads with MiXCR, giving one entry per CDR3 protein. The sample yields 350,000 to 450,000 distinct CDR3 sequences, over 14% seen once. Another study also made use of these data, one on T cells in Graves' hyperthyroidism and ophthalmopathy.

Specimen: peripheral blood mononuclear cells (PBMCs), collected at new diagnosis, from a patient treated with antithyroid drugs. These receptors all stem from a woman aged 35 to 49 with Graves disease. The CDR3 runs from the conserved cysteine through the conserved F or W. A D gene is named only where the DNA matches it firmly. Rows may omit the clone size; those that give it use once, few, many or a size class.

abundance	v_gene	d_gene	j_gene	CDR3aa	CDR3nt
-	TRBV11-2	TRBD1	TRBJ2-4	CASSPRTGLAKNIQYF	TGTGCCAGCAGCCCGAGGACAGGGCTAGCCAAAAACATTCAGTACTTC
-	TRBV20-1	-	TRBJ1-1	CSAREVPGTEAFF	TGCAGTGCTAGGGAGGTTCCGGGGACTGAAGCTTTCTTT
many	TRBV18	-	TRBJ1-1	CASSPRQENTEAFF	TGTGCCAGCTCACCACGGCAGGAGAACACTGAAGCTTTCTTT
many	TRBV10-3	-	TRBJ2-1	CAISRTAGQNNEQFF	TGTGCCATCAGCCGAACAGCGGGACAGAACAATGAGCAGTTCTTC
-	TRBV3-1	-	TRBJ1-4	CASREDQDGEKLFF	TGTGCCAGCAGGGAGGACCAGGACGGTGAAAAACTGTTTTTT
many	TRBV6-5	-	TRBJ2-3	CASSYSPAGGTDTQYF	TGTGCCAGCAGTTACTCGCCGGCCGGCGGCACAGATACGCAGTATTTT
many	TRBV28	-	TRBJ1-2	CASSPTSSGGAKYGYTF	TGTGCCAGCAGTCCCACCTCCTCGGGAGGGGCTAAATATGGCTACACCTTC
few	TRBV30	TRBD2	TRBJ2-3	CAWSATSGITDTQYF	TGTGCCTGGAGTGCCACTAGCGGAATTACAGATACGCAGTATTTT
many	TRBV18	TRBD1	TRBJ2-7	CASSPKGQGAYEQYF	TGTGCCAGCTCACCTAAAGGACAGGGGGCCTACGAGCAGTACTTC
many	TRBV9	-	TRBJ1-1	CASTPSGGFTEAFF	TGTGCCAGCACCCCCAGCGGCGGGTTCACTGAAGCTTTCTTT
many	TRBV7-9	-	TRBJ2-7	CASSPNAKPYEQYF	TGTGCCAGCAGCCCGAACGCGAAACCCTACGAGCAGTACTTC
many	TRBV10-3	-	TRBJ2-7	CAISEFHRDGSYEQYF	TGTGCCATCAGTGAGTTCCACCGGGACGGTTCCTACGAGCAGTACTTC
many	TRBV30	-	TRBJ2-1	CAWSVGGSRHNEQFF	TGTGCCTGGAGTGTTGGTGGGAGTCGGCACAATGAGCAGTTCTTC
many	TRBV2	TRBD1	TRBJ2-5	CASREGQVNQETQYF	TGTGCCAGCAGAGAGGGACAGGTTAACCAAGAGACCCAGTACTTC
few	TRBV4-2	TRBD1	TRBJ2-5	CASSPPGQGKETQYF	TGTGCCAGCAGCCCCCCGGGACAGGGTAAAGAGACCCAGTACTTC
-	TRBV20-1	TRBD2	TRBJ2-7	CSASSGRYHEQYF	TGCAGTGCTTCTAGCGGGAGGTATCACGAGCAGTACTTC
-	TRBV7-8	-	TRBJ2-7	CARRGREHLYEQYF	TGTGCCCGCAGGGGACGGGAGCATCTCTACGAGCAGTACTTC
few	TRBV5-6	TRBD2	TRBJ2-4	CASSLALGLIPGLAGGPVKNIQYF	TGTGCCAGCAGCTTGGCCCTGGGGTTGATTCCGGGACTAGCGGGAGGGCCGGTCAAAAACATTCAGTACTTC
few	TRBV24-1	TRBD1	TRBJ2-7	CATSGPGTGGPYEQYF	TGTGCCACCAGTGGCCCGGGGACAGGGGGACCCTACGAGCAGTACTTC
few	TRBV13	-	TRBJ2-1	CASSLGLDSGSQFF	TGTGCCAGCAGCTTAGGCCTTGACAGTGGCTCGCAGTTCTTC
many	TRBV2	-	TRBJ2-1	CASMGGNYNEQFF	TGTGCCAGCATGGGCGGGAACTACAATGAGCAGTTCTTC
many	TRBV6-2/TRBV6-3	TRBD2	TRBJ2-2	CASSSGLAENTGELFF	TGTGCCAGCAGTTCGGGACTAGCGGAGAACACCGGGGAGCTGTTTTTT
-	TRBV7-9	-	TRBJ1-4	CASSLDRGTNEKLFF	TGTGCCAGCAGCTTAGATAGGGGGACTAATGAAAAACTGTTTTTT
many	TRBV10-3	TRBD1	TRBJ1-1	CAIGSGGMGTEAFF	TGTGCCATAGGTTCAGGGGGCATGGGCACTGAAGCTTTCTTT